The sequence of this T cell receptor (beta chain) was determined in a study of OX40 agonist ivuxolimab in advanced cancers. Across the study: People in dose escalation had one of these cancers: hepatocellular carcinoma, melanoma, renal cell or head and neck cancer. Regarding the study as a whole: Antigen specificity of clonally expanded peripheral T cells was not established. Expansion of clones was among the lowest in partial responders at 0.1-3.0 mg/kg.

Measured with immunoSEQ multiplex PCR; TCRdb has only the in-frame clones, and not every one. The sample contains some 61,000 clones, 90% of which appear only once. There are a few counts of this clone. Its target is unknown. The germline V gene has CDR1 SGHNT and CDR2 YYREEE (reference sequence). Losses at the gene ends were 4 bases for V and 0 bases for J; bases not matched to a gene: 12. This CDR3 is 17 amino acids long. It was autoimmune disease history or systemic immunosuppression that excluded patients. The specimen was CD4+ or CD8+ T cells sorted from blood, collected in a trial of the OX40 agonist ivuxolimab. This TCR came from an adult with an advanced solid tumor such as melanoma, head and neck, liver or kidney cancer. V is TRBV5-4 and J is TRBJ1-1; 7 positions agree with TRBD1. CDR3: CASSPNTGAGLNTEAFF. The CDR3 DNA is TGTGCCAGCAGCCCGAATACAGGGGCCGGTTTGAACACTGAAGCTTTCTTT.